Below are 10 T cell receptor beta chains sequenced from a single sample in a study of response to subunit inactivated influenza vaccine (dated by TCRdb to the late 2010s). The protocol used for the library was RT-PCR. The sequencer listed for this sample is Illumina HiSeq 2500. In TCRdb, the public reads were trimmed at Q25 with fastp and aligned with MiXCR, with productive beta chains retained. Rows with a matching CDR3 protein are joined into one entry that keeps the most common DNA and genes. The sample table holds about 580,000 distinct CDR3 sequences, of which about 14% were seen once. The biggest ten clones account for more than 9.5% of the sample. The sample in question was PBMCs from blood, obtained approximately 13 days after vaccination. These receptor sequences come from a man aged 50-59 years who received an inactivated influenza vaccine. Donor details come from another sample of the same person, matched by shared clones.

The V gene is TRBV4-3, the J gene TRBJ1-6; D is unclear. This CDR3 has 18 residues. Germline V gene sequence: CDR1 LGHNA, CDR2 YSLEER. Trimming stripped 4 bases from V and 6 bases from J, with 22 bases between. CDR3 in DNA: TGCGCCAGCAGCCCGGGTAGGGTCGGCCTTCCCGGTAATTCACCCCTCCACTTT. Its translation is CASSPGRVGLPGNSPLHF.

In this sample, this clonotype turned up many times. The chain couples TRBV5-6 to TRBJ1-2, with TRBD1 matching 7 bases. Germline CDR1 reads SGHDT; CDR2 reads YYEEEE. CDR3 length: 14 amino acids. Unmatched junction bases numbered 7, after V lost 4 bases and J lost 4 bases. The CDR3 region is CASSPGGTAYGYTF. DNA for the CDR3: TGTGCCAGCAGCCCTGGCGGGACAGCCTATGGCTACACCTTC.

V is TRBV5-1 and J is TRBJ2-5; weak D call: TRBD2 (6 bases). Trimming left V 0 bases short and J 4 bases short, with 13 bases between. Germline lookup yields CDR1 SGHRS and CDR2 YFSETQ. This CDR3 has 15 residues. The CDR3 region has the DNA TGCGCCAGCAGCTTGGCCTCTAGCGTGGGAGAGACCCAGTACTTC. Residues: CASSLASSVGETQYF.

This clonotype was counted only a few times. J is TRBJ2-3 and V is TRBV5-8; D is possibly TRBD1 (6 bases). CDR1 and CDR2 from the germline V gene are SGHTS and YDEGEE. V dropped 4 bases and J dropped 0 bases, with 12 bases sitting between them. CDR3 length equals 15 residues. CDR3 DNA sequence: TGTGCCAGCAGCCCTAGGGGGTCCAGCACAGATACGCAGTATTTT. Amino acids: CASSPRGSSTDTQYF.

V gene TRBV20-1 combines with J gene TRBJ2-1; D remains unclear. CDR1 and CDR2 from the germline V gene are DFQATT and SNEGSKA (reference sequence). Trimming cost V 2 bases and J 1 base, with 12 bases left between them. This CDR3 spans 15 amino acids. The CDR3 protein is CSARSLFHSYNEQFF. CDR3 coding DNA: TGCAGTGCTAGAAGCCTGTTCCATTCCTACAATGAGCAGTTCTTC.

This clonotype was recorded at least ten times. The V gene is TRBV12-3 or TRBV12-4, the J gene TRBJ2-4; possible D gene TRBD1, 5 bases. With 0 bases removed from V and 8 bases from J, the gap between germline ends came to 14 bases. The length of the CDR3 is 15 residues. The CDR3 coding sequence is TGTGCCAGCAGTTTAGCAGGGGCGTATATGGACATTCAGTACTTC. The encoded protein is CASSLAGAYMDIQYF.

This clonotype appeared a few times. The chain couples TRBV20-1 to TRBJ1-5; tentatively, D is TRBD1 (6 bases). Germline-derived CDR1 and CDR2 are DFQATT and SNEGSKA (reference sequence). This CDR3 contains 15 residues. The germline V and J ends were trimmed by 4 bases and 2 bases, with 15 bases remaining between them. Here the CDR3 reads CSATKVAGGNQPQHF. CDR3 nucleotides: TGCAGTGCTACCAAGGTCGCAGGGGGCAATCAGCCCCAGCATTTT.

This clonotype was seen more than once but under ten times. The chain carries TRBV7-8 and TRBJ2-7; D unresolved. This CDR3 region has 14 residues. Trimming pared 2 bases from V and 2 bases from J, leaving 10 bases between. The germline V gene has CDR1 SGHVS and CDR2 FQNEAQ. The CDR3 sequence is CASSLRPPPYEQYF. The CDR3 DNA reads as TGTGCCAGCAGCTTACGACCACCGCCCTACGAGCAGTACTTC.

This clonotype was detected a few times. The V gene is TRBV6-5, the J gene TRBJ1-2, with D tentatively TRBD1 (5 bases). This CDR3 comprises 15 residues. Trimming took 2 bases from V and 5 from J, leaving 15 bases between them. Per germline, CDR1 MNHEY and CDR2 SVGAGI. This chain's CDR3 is CASSYPLGGSYGYTF. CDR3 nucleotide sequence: TGTGCCAGCAGTTACCCCTTGGGGGGGTCGTATGGCTACACCTTC.

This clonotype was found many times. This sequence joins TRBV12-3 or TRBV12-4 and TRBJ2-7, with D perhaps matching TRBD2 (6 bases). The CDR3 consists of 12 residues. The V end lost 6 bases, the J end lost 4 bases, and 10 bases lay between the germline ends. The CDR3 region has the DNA TGTGCCAGCAGCCCTAGCGTGTACGAGCAGTACTTC. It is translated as CASSPSVYEQYF.